This T cell receptor beta chain was sequenced for a study of naive and memory T cell subsets. This CDR3 spans 14 amino acids. Germline trimming cut 6 bases from V and 3 bases from J; bases unmatched to any gene: 6. Germline V lookup: CDR1 DFQATT, CDR2 SNEGSKA (reference sequence). Two oligonucleotides, mixed equimolar, formed the beta constant-region primer covering TRBC1 and TRBC2. TCRdb reprocessed the UMI-ligation and nested PCR reads via MiXCR and lists one record per CDR3 protein. The sample records 130,000 to 150,000 distinct CDR3 sequences, 15% to 20% being singletons. After the first PCR, alpha and beta chain libraries were processed separately. Four subsets defined by CD45RA and CD27 were sorted after CD3, CD4, CD8 and live/dead staining. This clonotype was counted between two and nine times. Antigen: not known. Study-wide results and limits: Naive repertoires, especially CD8, held a few larger clonotypes, possibly memory cells re-expressing CD45RA.

The chain is built from TRBV20-1 and TRBJ1-3, with 9 bases lining up with TRBD1. The clonotype comes from a human donor in good health. Sequenced input: naive CD4+ T cells from blood. CDR3 coding DNA: TGCAGTGCCCCACAGGGGGCGGATGGAAACACCATATATTTT. Its translation: CSAPQGADGNTIYF.